The 3 T cell receptor beta chains listed next were all sequenced from one sample in a study of identical twins. TCRdb fed the 5' RACE reads into MiXCR, producing one record per CDR3 protein. Here the sample spans 400,000 to 500,000 distinct CDR3 sequences, 14% being singletons. The same data also went into a second study, on yellow fever vaccine responses in identical twins.

Specimen: CD4+ T cells sorted from blood. These receptors were taken from a woman under 30 in good health.

This clonotype has a handful of counts. The chain is built from TRBV11-2 and TRBJ2-1; D gene uncertain. This CDR3 comprises 13 residues. The ends were cut back, 2 bases at V and 3 bases at J, with 5 bases in the middle. Germline CDR1 SGHAT, CDR2 FQNNGV. The CDR3 DNA is TGTGCCAGCAGCTTATCGATCTACAATGAGCAGTTCTTC. Residues: CASSLSIYNEQFF.

The chain carries TRBV18 and TRBJ2-1; 7 bases line up with TRBD1. The J segment lost 9 bases and the V segment lost 3 bases, leaving 8 bases of the junction unmatched. Germline V gives CDR1 KGHSH, CDR2 LQKENI. The CDR3 sequence is 14 residues long. CDR3 coding DNA: TGTGCCAGCTCACCCTCCGGGACAGTGGGTGAGCAGTTCTTC. Translation gives CASSPSGTVGEQFF.

This clonotype appeared a few times. V and J are TRBV29-1 and TRBJ2-5; the D is unclear. Trimming removed 3 bases from V and 0 bases from J, with 11 bases in between. CDR1 and CDR2 (germline): SQVTM, ANQGSEA. The CDR3 spans 14 residues. This chain's CDR3 is CSVDGRNNQETQYF. The CDR3 nucleotides are TGCAGCGTTGACGGCAGGAACAACCAAGAGACCCAGTACTTC.